This T cell receptor beta chain is from a study of shared clonotypes between healthy human individuals. Naive CD8 cells, CD45RO-negative and positively selected for CCR7, excluded terminally differentiated effector memory CD45RA+ cells. Turning to this clone: The antigen is unknown.

Overall study findings and caveats: Shared clonotypes across all four donors exceeded non-shared ones in generation probability.

TCRdb's table, derived via immunoSEQ multiplex PCR, lists solely in-frame clones and lacks some. The repertoire holds approximately 1.9 million clones, with about 94% as singletons. Trimming at V came to 8 bases and at J to 1 base, leaving 10 bases not matched to a gene. The CDR3 contains 15 residues. The germline V gene has CDR1 MNHEY and CDR2 SVGAGI. The TCR comes from a man younger than 30 in good health. Some clones in this sample may be carry-over from other donors' samples. Sequenced input: naive CD8+ T cells from PBMCs. J is TRBJ1-1 and V is TRBV6-5; 7 nucleotides line up with TRBD1. In nucleotides, the CDR3 is TGTGCCAGCGGGGACAGACCAGGTGCGAACACTGAAGCTTTCTTT. As protein: CASGDRPGANTEAFF.